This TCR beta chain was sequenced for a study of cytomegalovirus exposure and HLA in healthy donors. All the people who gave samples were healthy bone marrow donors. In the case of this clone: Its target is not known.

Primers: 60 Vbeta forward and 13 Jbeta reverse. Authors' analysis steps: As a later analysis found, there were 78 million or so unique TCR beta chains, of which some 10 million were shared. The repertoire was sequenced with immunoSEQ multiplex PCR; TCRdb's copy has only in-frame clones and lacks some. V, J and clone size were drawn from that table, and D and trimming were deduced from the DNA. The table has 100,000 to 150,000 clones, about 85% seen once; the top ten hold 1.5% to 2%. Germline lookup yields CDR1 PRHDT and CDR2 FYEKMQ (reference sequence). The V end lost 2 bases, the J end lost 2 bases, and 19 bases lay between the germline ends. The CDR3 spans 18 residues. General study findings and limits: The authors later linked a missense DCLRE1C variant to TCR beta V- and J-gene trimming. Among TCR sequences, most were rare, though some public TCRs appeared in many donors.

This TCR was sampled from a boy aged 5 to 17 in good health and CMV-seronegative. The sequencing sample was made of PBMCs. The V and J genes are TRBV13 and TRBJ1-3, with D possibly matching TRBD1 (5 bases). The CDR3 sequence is CASSLSLGAGPPGNTIYF. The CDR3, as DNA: TGTGCCAGCAGCTTATCCCTTGGGGCAGGGCCTCCTGGAAACACCATATATTTT.